These T cell receptor beta chains were read from a single sample in a study of chemoradiotherapy in HPV16-positive cancers. TCRdb's table, derived via immunoSEQ multiplex PCR, lists solely in-frame clones and lacks some. The sample contains 25,000 to 30,000 clones, around 90% of which appear only once. This sample comprised blood, obtained from a patient who underwent chemoradiotherapy. Receptors originate from a human donor with HPV-associated anogenital cancer. Each CDR3 is given with its conserved first and last residue. The D gene is left open where the match is weak. Some rows mark clone size as missing; the rest say once, few, many or name a class of expanded clone.

abundance,v_gene,d_gene,j_gene,CDR3nt,CDR3aa
NA,TRBV11-2,TRBD1,TRBJ1-2,TGTGCCAGCAGCCCCTTCAGGGGGCTTAACTATGGCTACACCTTC,CASSPFRGLNYGYTF
NA,TRBV6-5,NA,TRBJ2-1,TGTGCCAGCAGCCGACAGGAGTCCTACAATGAGCAGTTCTTC,CASSRQESYNEQFF
NA,TRBV6-6,TRBD1,TRBJ2-7,TGTGCCAGCAGTTCCCTCGGGACAGGGGCCTACGAGCAGTACTTC,CASSSLGTGAYEQYF
NA,TRBV14,NA,TRBJ2-4,TGTGCCAGCCCCTACGGAGAGCGGGCGACCAAAAACATTCAGTACTTC,CASPYGERATKNIQYF
once,TRBV6-5,NA,TRBJ2-2,TGTGCCAGCAGTTACGGGGGGGCGCACACCGGGGAGCTGTTTTTT,CASSYGGAHTGELFF
NA,TRBV5-1,TRBD2,TRBJ2-3,TGCGCCAGCAGCCTCCGACCTAGCGCGGGGGCAGATACGCAGTATTTT,CASSLRPSAGADTQYF
NA,TRBV19,NA,TRBJ1-1,TGTGCCAGTAGTATCCGCATGAACACTGAAGCTTTCTTT,CASSIRMNTEAFF
NA,TRBV14,TRBD1,TRBJ1-2,TGTGCCAGCAGTCAAACGACAGGGGGGGATGGCTACACCTTC,CASSQTTGGDGYTF
few,TRBV25-1,NA,TRBJ1-2,TGTGCCAGCAGTGGGTTGGACTATGGCTACACCTTC,CASSGLDYGYTF
NA,TRBV4-3,NA,TRBJ1-2,TGCGCCAGCAGCCAAGTCGGGGTTCGCTACACCTTC,CASSQVGVRYTF
NA,TRBV5-1,NA,TRBJ1-1,TGCGCCAGCAGCTTGGATCTTGCGACGAACACTGAAGCTTTCTTT,CASSLDLATNTEAFF
few,TRBV2,NA,TRBJ1-1,TGTGCCAGCAGAGGGCGGGGGAACACTGAAGCTTTCTTT,CASRGRGNTEAFF
NA,TRBV5-1,NA,TRBJ2-3,TGCGCCAGCAGCTTGGATCCAGGCACAGATACGCAGTATTTT,CASSLDPGTDTQYF
NA,TRBV7-2,NA,TRBJ2-5,TGTGCCAGCAGCTTATCTCTCGGGGGCAGGGAGACCCAGTACTTC,CASSLSLGGRETQYF
NA,TRBV10-1,NA,TRBJ2-1,TGCGCCAGCAGTGGAATTCCCGATGAGCAGTTCTTC,CASSGIPDEQFF
NA,TRBV5-1,NA,TRBJ1-5,TGCGCCAGCAGCTTGGACGGGAATCAGCCCCAGCATTTT,CASSLDGNQPQHF
few,TRBV5-1,TRBD1,TRBJ2-7,TGCGCCAGCAGCAGCACAGGGGGGGAGCAGTACTTC,CASSSTGGEQYF
NA,TRBV7-6,NA,TRBJ2-7,TGTGCCAGCAGCCCCCTGCAGGGACTCCGCCCCTACGGGTACTTC,CASSPLQGLRPYGYF
NA,TRBV7-2,NA,TRBJ2-2,TGTGCCAGCAGCTTAGTGGAGGCCGGGGAGCTGTTTTTT,CASSLVEAGELFF
large,TRBV6-5,NA,TRBJ1-1,TGTGCCAGCAGTTACGCATTTATGAACACTGAAGCTTTCTTT,CASSYAFMNTEAFF
NA,TRBV28,TRBD1,TRBJ2-3,TGTGCCAGCAGTTCCGGGACAGGGGGCTACACAGATACGCAGTATTTT,CASSSGTGGYTDTQYF
NA,TRBV20-1,NA,TRBJ1-1,TGCAGTGTTCGGGGCGATACTGAAGCTTTCTTT,CSVRGDTEAFF
NA,TRBV18,NA,TRBJ2-5,TGTGCCAGCTCACCACTTGACGGGGGACAAGAGACCCAGTACTTC,CASSPLDGGQETQYF
NA,TRBV18,TRBD2,TRBJ2-6,TGTGCCAGCTCCCGGGAGGAGTTAGGGTCTGGGGCCAACGTCCTGACTTTC,CASSREELGSGANVLTF
NA,TRBV7-2,TRBD1,TRBJ1-2,TGTGCCAGCAGCTCTGGGGGGAGACAGGGTAACTATGGCTACACCTTC,CASSSGGRQGNYGYTF
NA,TRBV27,NA,TRBJ1-5,TGTGCCAGCAGTTTCGTAGGGGATCAGCCCCAGCATTTT,CASSFVGDQPQHF
NA,TRBV13,NA,TRBJ1-1,TGTGCCAGCAAGCTGGGCCCTGAAGCTTTCTTT,CASKLGPEAFF
NA,TRBV11-2,NA,TRBJ1-2,TGTGCCAGCAGCCCCGGCAGGGTAACCTATGGCTACACCTTC,CASSPGRVTYGYTF
NA,TRBV2,TRBD1,TRBJ2-1,TGTGCCAGCAGTGCCGACAGGGGGCGCAGCAATGAGCAGTTCTTC,CASSADRGRSNEQFF
NA,TRBV5-1,TRBD2,TRBJ2-1,TGCGCCAGCAGCTCCGGGACTAGCGGGAGGAGTGGCGAGCAGTTCTTC,CASSSGTSGRSGEQFF
NA,TRBV10-1,NA,TRBJ2-7,TGCGCCAGCAGTGAGCAGGGTTACTACGAGCAGTACTTC,CASSEQGYYEQYF
NA,TRBV2,NA,TRBJ1-2,TGTGCCAGCAGTGAAGCGAAGGACAGCCTGCTATTTTGCTACACCTTC,CASSEAKDSLLFCYTF
NA,TRBV7-2,NA,TRBJ2-7,TGTGCCAGCAGCTTACAGGGGGGGGGATCCTACGAGCAGTACTTC,CASSLQGGGSYEQYF
NA,TRBV6-5,NA,TRBJ1-2,TGTGCCAGCAGTTACCTGGGGGGGGGCTACACCTTC,CASSYLGGGYTF
NA,TRBV13,TRBD2,TRBJ2-7,TGTGCCAGCAGGTCTACTAGCGGGGGGTTATCCTACGAGCAGTACTTC,CASRSTSGGLSYEQYF
NA,TRBV5-1,NA,TRBJ2-5,TGCGCCAGCAGACCAGACTCTTTGGAGACCCAGTACTTC,CASRPDSLETQYF
NA,TRBV5-4,TRBD2,TRBJ2-1,TGTGCCAGCAGCTTGGCGGGGGGAGCCGGGTCTAATGAGCAGTTCTTC,CASSLAGGAGSNEQFF
NA,TRBV5-1,NA,TRBJ2-1,TGCGCCAGCACCCCTGAGGACAATGAGCAGTTCTTC,CASTPEDNEQFF
NA,TRBV2,NA,TRBJ2-7,TGTGCCAGCAGTGGGACGGTCTCCTACGAGCAGTACTTC,CASSGTVSYEQYF
few,TRBV5-1,TRBD1,TRBJ1-1,TGCGCCAGCAGCAAAACAGGGGGTCGCACTGAAGCTTTCTTT,CASSKTGGRTEAFF
NA,TRBV11-2,TRBD2,TRBJ2-1,TGTGCCAGCAGCTTAGGGACTAGCGGCTACAATGAGCAGTTCTTC,CASSLGTSGYNEQFF